One T cell receptor beta chain is described in this entry. The antigen is unknown. The study profiled TCR beta VDJ and CDR3 using genomic DNA as template. TCRdb itself ran the reads through MiXCR, one entry per CDR3 protein. The table records 98,000 or so distinct CDR3 sequences, 51% of them present only once. The sample comes from a study of CD8+CD57+ T cells in acquired aplastic anemia. This CDR3 spans 13 amino acids. Germline assignment: CDR1 SQVTM and CDR2 ANQGSEA. Trimming took 7 bases from V and 1 from J, leaving 14 bases between them. Whole-study results and caveats: The study found no significant CD8+ Simpson's diversity difference between patients and controls.

Sequencing used sorted CD4+, CD8+, or CD8+CD57+ T cells (not recorded which) from PBMCs. The chain uses TRBV29-1 and TRBJ2-7; D remains ambiguous. The TCR comes from a human donor in good health, serving as a control. CDR3 sequence (DNA): TGCAGCGGAAAGCAGGCGTCGTCCTACGAGCAGTACTTC. It is translated as CSGKQASSYEQYF.